The present TCR beta chain was sequenced within a study of shared clonotypes between healthy human individuals. Trimming cost V 5 bases and J 6 bases, with 20 bases left between them. This CDR3 spans 16 amino acids. Germline lookup yields CDR1 MDHEN and CDR2 SYDVKM. Study conclusions and caveats: Roughly 5% was the fraction of naive CD4 clonotypes found shared across several donors. As a rule, naive subsets had a larger estimated richness than memory subsets.

Using immunoSEQ multiplex PCR, the repertoire was profiled, and TCRdb retains in-frame clones only, with some absent. The sample includes roughly 2.2 million clones, 80% to 95% of them seen just once. This clone was seen more than once but under ten times. Antigen unknown. The rearrangement links TRBV28 to TRBJ1-5; TRBD1 is a possible D gene (5 bases). Sequenced input: naive CD4+ T cells from PBMCs. Subset of the sample: CD45RA+ positively selected. This clonotype was sampled from a young man in good health. Some clones in this sample may be carry-over from other donors' samples. This CDR3 is CASSGHPARSIQPQHF. In DNA, the CDR3 is TGTGCCAGCAGTGGACACCCGGCCCGGAGTATTCAGCCCCAGCATTTT.